Listed here are 25 T cell receptor beta chains from one sample, sequenced in a study of T-cell reconstitution after alpha-beta-depleted transplantation in children. The library targeted TCRbeta and was prepared with unique molecular identifiers. Each CDR3 protein gets one entry after TCRdb re-called the PCR reads with MiXCR. The sample carries 200,000 to 250,000 distinct CDR3 sequences, 9.7% recorded once. This specimen consisted of PBMCs from the stem cell graft donor, obtained from the stem cell graft. The receptors were sampled from a human donor who donated a stem cell graft to a child with SCID.

The chain is built from TRBV20-1 and TRBJ1-4; no reliable D call. This CDR3 has 15 amino acids. Trimming cost V 1 base and J 7 bases, with 16 bases left between them. Germline V gene sequence: CDR1 DFQATT, CDR2 SNEGSKA (reference sequence). CDR3 sequence (DNA): TGCAGTGCTAGAGGCACGAACCAGGCGGCTGAAAAACTGTTTTTT. Translated: CSARGTNQAAEKLFF.

Many counts were recorded for this clonotype. The chain uses TRBV7-8 and TRBJ1-6, with D uncertain. The CDR3 length is 14 residues. V shed 5 bases and J shed 8 bases, with 13 bases lying between them. Germline V CDR1 and CDR2: SGHVS, FQNEAQ. CDR3 nucleotides: TGTGCCAGCAGCCTCCTCGCGGCGGATTCACCCCTCCACTTT. Protein product: CASSLLAADSPLHF.

This clonotype was observed many times. V usage is TRBV4-3 and J usage is TRBJ2-1; the D gene is possibly TRBD2 (7 bases). The CDR3 has 16 amino acids. Looked up from germline, CDR1 is LGHNA and CDR2 is YSLEER. Trimming left V 1 base short and J 5 bases short, with 15 bases between. The CDR3 is CASSQALGGRNNEQFF. For the CDR3, the DNA is TGCGCCAGCAGCCAAGCTCTGGGGGGGCGCAACAATGAGCAGTTCTTC.

This clonotype was counted ten times or more. This chain connects TRBV5-1 to TRBJ2-1; 10 bases match TRBD2. The trim removed 6 bases at V and 2 bases at J, leaving 8 bases unmatched. The CDR3 runs to 16 residues. Looked up from germline, CDR1 is SGHRS and CDR2 is YFSETQ. The CDR3 is CASKSGGATAYNEQFF. DNA for the CDR3: TGCGCCAGCAAGAGCGGGGGGGCGACCGCCTACAATGAGCAGTTCTTC.

This clonotype was counted ten times or more. This sequence joins TRBV12-3 or TRBV12-4 and TRBJ2-3, with 10 positions matching TRBD2. CDR3 length: 14 residues. V shed 6 bases and J 0 bases; nucleotides not matched to a gene: 0. CDR3 DNA: TGTGCCAGCAGGACTAGCGGGAGCACAGATACGCAGTATTTT. Amino acid sequence: CASRTSGSTDTQYF.

V and J are TRBV12-3 or TRBV12-4 and TRBJ1-1; weak D call: TRBD1 (5 bases). The CDR3 has 15 amino acids. Between the trimmed V and J ends, which lost 2 bases and 0 bases, there was a span of 10 bases. The CDR3 is CASSLQGAMNTEAFF. The CDR3 nucleotides read TGTGCCAGCAGTTTACAGGGTGCAATGAACACTGAAGCTTTCTTT.

A note on this clonotype: This clone may be a read error of a much larger clone one base away. This rearrangement joins TRBV6-5 to TRBJ2-5; D ambiguous. Germline CDR1 reads MNHEY; CDR2 reads SVGAGI. V was cut by 2 bases and J by 5 bases, with 15 bases left in between. CDR3 length equals 15 residues. The CDR3 DNA reads as TGTGCCAGCAGTTACGGAAGGGCGCGATTGGAGACCCAGTACTTC. Encoded protein: CASSYGRARLETQYF.

This clonotype was counted at least ten times. The chain joins TRBV7-2 to TRBJ1-2; 8 nucleotides align to TRBD1. The CDR3 contains 15 residues. From germline, CDR1 is SGHTA and CDR2 FQGNSA. Germline trimming cut 1 base from V and 8 bases from J; bases unmatched to any gene: 9. CDR3 in DNA: TGTGCCAGCAGCTTAGGCCAAATCGGGACAGGAGGCTACACCTTC. It translates to CASSLGQIGTGGYTF.

This clonotype came up a few times. The chain recombines TRBV2 with TRBJ2-5; possibly TRBD1 for D (6 bases). The CDR3 length is 13 residues. Trimming removed 7 bases from V and 1 base from J, with 10 bases in between. Germline V gives CDR1 SNHLY, CDR2 FYNNEI. The CDR3 protein is CASIRGSQETQYF. CDR3 in DNA: TGTGCCAGCATCAGGGGCAGCCAAGAGACCCAGTACTTC.

In its sample, this clonotype was seen many times. The gene calls are TRBV10-3 and TRBJ2-6, with D maybe TRBD1 (5 bases). The CDR3 is 15 amino acids. Trimming took off 3 bases at V and 2 bases at J, with 8 bases between the two ends. Germline CDR1 and CDR2: ENHRY and SYGVKD. CDR3 in amino acids: CAISEEGAGANVLTF. The CDR3 nucleotides read TGTGCCATCAGTGAAGAAGGGGCTGGGGCCAACGTCCTGACTTTC.

This clonotype was detected ten times or more. J is TRBJ2-7 and V is TRBV5-1; 8 positions match TRBD1. Germline lookup yields CDR1 SGHRS and CDR2 YFSETQ. The CDR3 has 15 amino acids. Losses at the gene ends were 7 bases for V and 1 base for J; bases not matched to a gene: 10. CDR3 in amino acids: CASRTDRGLSYEQYF. The CDR3 nucleotides read TGCGCCAGCCGGACTGACAGGGGCTTATCCTACGAGCAGTACTTC.

Ten or more counts support this clonotype. The gene calls are TRBV5-1 and TRBJ2-5; 10 bases fit TRBD2. V was pared by 2 bases and J by 1 base, with 5 bases of the junction left unmatched. Germline CDR1 and CDR2: SGHRS and YFSETQ. There are 16 residues in the CDR3. CDR3 residues: CASSFSSGGAQETQYF. CDR3 coding DNA: TGCGCCAGCAGCTTCAGCAGCGGGGGGGCCCAAGAGACCCAGTACTTC.

This clonotype was counted many times. This chain links TRBV20-1 with TRBJ2-1; TRBD1 might be the D (6 bases). Deletions cut 6 bases from V and 3 bases from J, with 21 bases between. The CDR3 covers 16 residues. CDR1 is DFQATT and CDR2 is SNEGSKA in the germline V gene (reference sequence). CDR3 in DNA: TGCAGTGCCCCCCGTAAAGGGACACCAGGCTACAATGAGCAGTTCTTC. As protein: CSAPRKGTPGYNEQFF.

At least ten counts were recorded for this clonotype. The chain couples TRBV28 to TRBJ1-1, with 8 bases that match TRBD1. The CDR3 is made up of 14 amino acids. The V gene's germline CDR1 is MDHEN and CDR2 SYDVKM. V was pared by 6 bases and J by 3 bases, with 6 bases of the junction left unmatched. This chain's CDR3 is CASRSGQGDTEAFF. The CDR3 DNA reads TGTGCCAGCAGATCCGGACAGGGTGACACTGAAGCTTTCTTT.

In its sample, this clonotype was seen many times. The chain is built from TRBV6-2 or TRBV6-3 and TRBJ2-2, with 8 bases that match TRBD2. This CDR3 region has 15 residues. The V segment lost 2 bases and the J segment 3 bases; nucleotides outside the gene matches: 2. CDR1 and CDR2 from the germline V gene are MNHEY and SVGEGT. The CDR3 sequence is CASSYQGLDTGELFF. The DNA for the CDR3 is TGTGCCAGCAGTTACCAGGGACTAGACACCGGGGAGCTGTTTTTT.

In its sample, this clonotype was seen many times. This chain connects TRBV7-2 to TRBJ2-2, with TRBD1 as a possible D gene (6 bases). V dropped 5 bases and J dropped 1 base, with 14 bases sitting between them. In germline, CDR1 is SGHTA, CDR2 FQGNSA. CDR3 size: 16 residues. In nucleotides, the CDR3 is TGTGCCAGCAGCATAGGAGACAGGAGGAACACCGGGGAGCTGTTTTTT. Translation gives CASSIGDRRNTGELFF.

In this sample, this clonotype turned up many times. The chain combines TRBV12-3 or TRBV12-4 with TRBJ2-4, with 8 nucleotides matching TRBD1. The CDR3 runs to 16 residues. Trimming cost V 5 bases and J 3 bases; bases outside gene matches: 9. DNA for the CDR3: TGTGCCAGCAGTCTCAGGACAGGGACAGGCAAAAACATTCAGTACTTC. Amino acid sequence: CASSLRTGTGKNIQYF.

This clonotype occurred many times. The gene calls are TRBV27 and TRBJ2-3, with 7 bases lining up with TRBD2. Looked up from germline, CDR1 is MNHEY and CDR2 is SMNVEV (reference sequence). The CDR3 has 14 residues. V dropped 3 bases and J dropped 15; count of bases not matched to a gene: 15. CDR3 sequence reads: CASSFQGAGDTPYF. In DNA form, the CDR3 reads TGTGCCAGCAGTTTCCAAGGGGCGGGAGATACGCCCTATTTT.

This clonotype was seen repeatedly, ten times or more. The V and J genes are TRBV5-1 and TRBJ1-6; TRBD1 aligns across 10 bases. Germline V gene sequence: CDR1 SGHRS, CDR2 YFSETQ. The CDR3 runs 15 residues. The V segment lost 4 bases and the J segment 9 bases; nucleotides outside the gene matches: 7. CDR3 sequence (DNA): TGCGCCAGCAGCACCCGGGACAGGGGTCGTTCACCCCTCCACTTT. It translates to CASSTRDRGRSPLHF.

This clonotype was observed a handful of times. The chain has TRBV3-1 and TRBJ2-2, with 11 bases identical to TRBD2. In germline, CDR1 is LGHDT, CDR2 YNNKEL (reference sequence). V shed 0 bases and J 6 bases; nucleotides not matched to a gene: 9. CDR3 length: 18 residues. This chain's CDR3 is CASSQDQASGGISGELFF. The CDR3 region has the DNA TGTGCCAGCAGCCAAGATCAGGCTAGCGGGGGGATTTCCGGGGAGCTGTTTTTT.

This clonotype has a count of ten or more. CDR3 nucleotide sequence: TGCGCCAGCAGGACGGGGACAGGGTCCGTCTACGAGCAGTACTTC. Its translation: CASRTGTGSVYEQYF. The chain carries TRBV5-1 and TRBJ2-7, with 9 bases identical to TRBD1. This CDR3 region has 15 residues. Germline V lookup: CDR1 SGHRS, CDR2 YFSETQ. J gave up 3 bases and V 5 bases, and 9 bases lay outside the gene matches.

This clonotype was picked up many times. The rearrangement joins TRBV12-5 to TRBJ2-5, with 12 nucleotides matching TRBD2. The germline V gene encodes CDR1 LGHNT and CDR2 FRNRAP. Unmatched junction bases numbered 5, after V lost 5 bases and J lost 1 base. The CDR3 covers 16 residues. The CDR3 loop reads CASGPGLAGPQETQYF. The CDR3 DNA is TGTGCTAGTGGTCCGGGACTAGCGGGCCCCCAAGAGACCCAGTACTTC.

This clonotype was detected many times. The J gene is TRBJ2-1, the V gene TRBV5-4; D gene uncertain. Germline lookup yields CDR1 SGHNT and CDR2 YYREEE (reference sequence). Trimming took 4 bases from V and 0 from J, leaving 8 bases between them. This CDR3 contains 14 residues. The CDR3 sequence: CASSRDSSYNEQFF. In DNA form, the CDR3 reads TGTGCCAGCAGCCGAGATAGCTCCTACAATGAGCAGTTCTTC. Combining the CDR3 with reference TRBV5-4 and TRBJ2-1 gives the whole variable domain ETGVTQSPTHLIKTRGQQVTLRCSSQSGHNTVSWYQQALGQGPQFIFQYYREEENGRGNFPPRFSGLQFPNYSSELNVNALELDDSALYLCASSRDSSYNEQFFGPGTRLTVL.

The gene calls are TRBV14 and TRBJ2-1, with D tentatively TRBD2 (5 bases). The length of the CDR3 is 15 residues. CDR1 SGHDN and CDR2 FVKESK come from the germline V gene. Trimming removed 4 bases from V and 5 bases from J, with 15 bases in between. In DNA form, the CDR3 reads TGTGCCAGCAGCCCGTGGACTCTGGGCGACAATGAGCAGTTCTTC. It encodes CASSPWTLGDNEQFF. The full variable domain, in which reference TRBV14 and TRBJ2-1 provide the parts outside the CDR3, is EAGVTQFPSHSVIEKGQTVTLRCDPISGHDNLYWYRRVMGKEIKFLLHFVKESKQDESGMPNNRFLAERTGGTYSTLKVQPAELEDSGVYFCASSPWTLGDNEQFFGPGTRLTVL.

This clonotype occurred a few times. This rearrangement joins TRBV20-1 to TRBJ2-7; 8 nucleotides align to TRBD1. The CDR3 covers 14 residues. Germline V lookup: CDR1 DFQATT, CDR2 SNEGSKA (reference sequence). Unmatched junction bases numbered 6, after V lost 5 bases and J lost 0 bases. The CDR3 sequence: CSAGRTGSSYEQYF. DNA of the CDR3: TGCAGTGCTGGTCGGACAGGGAGCTCCTACGAGCAGTACTTC.